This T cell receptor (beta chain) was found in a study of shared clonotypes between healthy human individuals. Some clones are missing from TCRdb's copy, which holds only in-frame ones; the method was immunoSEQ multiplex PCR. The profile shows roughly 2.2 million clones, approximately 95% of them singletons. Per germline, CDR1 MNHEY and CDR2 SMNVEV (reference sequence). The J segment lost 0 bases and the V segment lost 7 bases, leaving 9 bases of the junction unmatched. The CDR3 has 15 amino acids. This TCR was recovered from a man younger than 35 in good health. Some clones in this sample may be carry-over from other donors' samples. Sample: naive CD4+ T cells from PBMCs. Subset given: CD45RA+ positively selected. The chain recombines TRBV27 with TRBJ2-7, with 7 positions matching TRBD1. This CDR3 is CASKVGDSSSYEQYF. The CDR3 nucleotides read TGTGCCAGCAAAGTTGGGGACAGTAGCTCCTACGAGCAGTACTTC.